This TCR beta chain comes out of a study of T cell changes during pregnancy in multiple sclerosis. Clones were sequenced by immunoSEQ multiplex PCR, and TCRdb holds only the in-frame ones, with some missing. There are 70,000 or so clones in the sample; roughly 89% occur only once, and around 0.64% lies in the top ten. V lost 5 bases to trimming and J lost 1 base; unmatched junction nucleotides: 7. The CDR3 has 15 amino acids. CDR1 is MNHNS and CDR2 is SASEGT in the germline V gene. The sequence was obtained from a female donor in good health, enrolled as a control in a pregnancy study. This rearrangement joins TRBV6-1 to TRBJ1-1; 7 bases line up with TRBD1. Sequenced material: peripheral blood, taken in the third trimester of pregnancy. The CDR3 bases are TGTGCCAGCAGTCCTCAGGGGGGAGCGAACACTGAAGCTTTCTTT. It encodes CASSPQGGANTEAFF.